This T cell receptor (beta chain) was obtained from a study of shared clonotypes between healthy human individuals. The method was immunoSEQ multiplex PCR; TCRdb's version includes in-frame clones alone and lacks a portion of them. The data contain 2.3 million or so clones, roughly 93% of them seen just once; the ten biggest clones take up 0.35% to 0.5%. CDR1 is SGHRS and CDR2 is YFSETQ in the germline V gene. V lost 1 base to trimming and J lost 6 bases; unmatched junction nucleotides: 5. This CDR3 contains 15 residues. In regard to this clone: What it binds is unknown.

Study-level points and caveats: The study sampled only blood, and tissue repertoires likely differ. Sequencing depth was predicted to influence how clonotypes are shared among donors.

A split of CD4+ cells into CD45RA+ naive and CD45RA-negative memory subsets was performed. The sequencing input was naive CD4+ T cells from PBMCs. Subset of the sample: CD45RA+ positively selected. The receptor comes from a man between 18 and 29 years old in good health. Some clones in this sample may be carry-over from other donors' samples. The rearrangement joins TRBV5-1 to TRBJ2-1; 9 bases align to TRBD1. Here the CDR3 reads CASSLLTGGVNEQFF. CDR3 nucleotide sequence: TGCGCCAGCAGCTTGTTGACAGGGGGTGTCAATGAGCAGTTCTTC.